The 24 T cell receptor beta chains reported below all come from one sample, sequenced in a study of prognosis after radiotherapy for stage I lung cancer. TCR beta CDR3 was amplified from genomic DNA by two-round multiplex PCR. With primers specific to each TRBV and TRBJ gene, the first-round PCR was performed. TCRdb independently ran MiXCR on the multiplex PCR reads; one entry per CDR3 protein. This sample has 20,000 to 25,000 distinct CDR3 sequences, with about 42% found just once. The sequencing used PBMCs, collected before or after stereotactic body radiation therapy (not recorded which). The source is a donor aged 50 or older with non-small cell lung cancer.

This clonotype came up many times. CDR3 sequence: CATSDSPGQGGVNEQFF. The DNA for the CDR3 is TGTGCCACCAGTGATTCACCGGGACAGGGCGGGGTCAATGAGCAGTTCTTC. The chain uses TRBV24-1 and TRBJ2-1; 9 nucleotides match TRBD1. Germline lookup yields CDR1 KGHDR and CDR2 SFDVKD. This CDR3 comprises 17 residues. After removal of 2 bases from V and 6 bases from J, the junction contained 10 bases not matched to a gene.

Concerning this clonotype itself: A read error is the likely source, as a far larger clone sits one nucleotide away. This sequence joins TRBV11-2 and TRBJ1-3, with 7 bases aligning to TRBD1. Germline V gene data show CDR1 as SGHAT and CDR2 as FQNNGV. This CDR3 has 16 amino acids. With 5 bases clipped from V and 3 bases from J, the junction kept 10 bases outside the gene matches. The CDR3 protein is CASSPYLRQGGNTIYF. The CDR3 DNA reads as TGTGCCAGCAGCCCGTACCTGAGACAGGGTGGAAACACCATATATTTT.

J is TRBJ2-7 and V is TRBV27; 9 bases match TRBD1. The CDR3 runs to 15 residues. The V gene's germline CDR1 is MNHEY and CDR2 SMNVEV (reference sequence). J gave up 1 base and V 5 bases, and 6 bases lay outside the gene matches. CDR3 loop: CASSTGQGPSYEQYF. The CDR3 nucleotides are TGTGCCAGCAGTACGGGACAGGGTCCATCCTACGAGCAGTACTTC.

This clonotype occurred many times. The rearrangement links TRBV20-1 to TRBJ2-5; D might be TRBD1 (5 bases). CDR1 and CDR2 (germline): DFQATT, SNEGSKA (reference sequence). Trimming cost V 5 bases and J 1 base, with 11 bases left between them. This CDR3 has 13 residues. CDR3 protein: CSAGTTVQETQYF. The CDR3 bases are TGCAGTGCTGGAACGACAGTCCAAGAGACCCAGTACTTC.

In this sample, this clonotype turned up many times. CDR3 nucleotide sequence: TGTGCCAGCAGTGCAAACAGGGTGGATACGCAGTATTTT. Translation gives CASSANRVDTQYF. The chain combines TRBV6-1 with TRBJ2-3, with a possible D match to TRBD1 (6 bases). Germline CDR1 MNHNS, CDR2 SASEGT. V was shortened by 4 bases and J by 6 bases, with 11 bases between the two germline ends. The CDR3 length is 13 residues.

A remark on this clonotype: One base away lies a much larger clone, so this may be a sequencing read error. The chain recombines TRBV7-6 with TRBJ2-5; weak D call: TRBD1 (6 bases). This CDR3 comprises 18 residues. The germline CDR1 and CDR2 sequences are SGHVS and FNYEAQ. V lost 0 bases, J lost 2 bases, and 19 bases lay in between. The CDR3 is CASSLAGTRRKGQETQYF. Here the CDR3 DNA reads TGTGCCAGCAGCTTAGCCGGGACACGACGCAAAGGGCAAGAGACCCAGTACTTC.

This clonotype was observed at least ten times. The rearrangement uses TRBV29-1 and TRBJ2-7; 9 nucleotides line up with TRBD1. This CDR3 is 13 amino acids long. CDR1 and CDR2 from the germline V gene are SQVTM and ANQGSEA. Losses at the gene ends were 1 base for V and 2 bases for J; bases not matched to a gene: 0. CDR3 residues: CSVEGTGAYEQYF. The DNA of the CDR3 is TGCAGCGTTGAAGGGACAGGGGCCTACGAGCAGTACTTC.

This clonotype came up many times. V usage is TRBV6-1 and J usage is TRBJ2-1, with 9 bases fitting TRBD2. The CDR3 runs 17 residues. Germline V lookup: CDR1 MNHNS, CDR2 SASEGT. V gave up 5 bases and J gave up 7 bases; unmatched junction bases: 15. The CDR3 DNA reads as TGTGCCAGCAGTCCCCAATTTAGCGGGAGTTGGGGTAATGAGCAGTTCTTC. Amino acids: CASSPQFSGSWGNEQFF.

This chain uses TRBV5-1 with TRBJ2-1, with TRBD2 identical over 10 bases. V lost 0 bases and J lost 9; bases outside the gene matches: 6. CDR3 size: 15 residues. Germline V gene lookup returns CDR1 SGHRS and CDR2 YFSETQ. The CDR3 is CASSLASGRGSEQFF. The CDR3 DNA is TGCGCCAGCAGCTTGGCTAGCGGGAGAGGAAGTGAGCAGTTCTTC.

This clonotype was detected many times. The gene calls are TRBV5-6 and TRBJ2-7; tentatively, D is TRBD1 (6 bases). V lost 2 bases, J lost 8 bases, and 8 bases lay in between. This CDR3 comprises 11 residues. Germline V gene data show CDR1 as SGHDT and CDR2 as YYEEEE. The CDR3 nucleotides read TGTGCCAGCAGCTTTACAGGGAAGCAGTACTTC. It specifies CASSFTGKQYF.

This clonotype is classed as medium-sized. The chain recombines TRBV9 with TRBJ1-2; maybe TRBD1 (5 bases). The germline gives CDR1 SGDLS, CDR2 YYNGEE. V was cut by 3 bases and J by 4 bases, with 13 bases left in between. The CDR3 extends over 14 amino acids. This chain's CDR3 is CASSGLRDGYGYTF. The DNA of the CDR3 is TGTGCCAGCAGCGGACTCAGGGACGGCTATGGCTACACCTTC. Using reference TRBV9 and TRBJ1-2 for the parts outside the CDR3, the full variable domain is DSGVTQTPKHLITATGQRVTLRCSPRSGDLSVYWYQQSLDQGLQFLIQYYNGEERAKGNILERFSAQQFPDLHSELNLSSLELGDSALYFCASSGLRDGYGYTFGSGTRLTVV.

Remarks on this clonotype: It may be a read error: a sequence one base away is much more abundant. The V gene is TRBV20-1, the J gene TRBJ2-3; D gene uncertain. The V gene's germline CDR1 is DFQATT and CDR2 SNEGSKA (reference sequence). The CDR3 has 14 residues. Trimming left V 3 bases short and J 0 bases short, with 10 bases between. The CDR3 loop reads CSARVVISTDTQYF. DNA for the CDR3: TGCAGTGCTAGGGTGGTTATTAGCACAGATACGCAGTATTTT.

This clonotype is medium-sized. The CDR3 reads CASSPGGSSSAYEQYF. CDR3 DNA: TGTGCCAGCAGCCCCGGGGGGAGTAGTTCGGCCTACGAGCAGTACTTC. The chain couples TRBV12-3 or TRBV12-4 to TRBJ2-7, with 7 bases lining up with TRBD2. The V segment lost 6 bases and the J segment 2 bases; nucleotides outside the gene matches: 13. The CDR3 loop spans 16 amino acids.

This clonotype was seen at least ten times. The chain uses TRBV20-1 and TRBJ2-7; D is unclear. CDR3 length equals 12 residues. V was trimmed by 0 bases and J by 3 bases, leaving 6 bases between them. Per germline, CDR1 DFQATT and CDR2 SNEGSKA (reference sequence). CDR3 nucleotide sequence: TGCAGTGCTAGAGAGGACGGCTACGAGCAGTACTTC. It encodes CSAREDGYEQYF.

The chain combines TRBV7-9 with TRBJ2-2; tentative D call: TRBD1 (5 bases). The CDR3 runs 14 residues. Germline V lookup: CDR1 SEHNR, CDR2 FQNEAQ (reference sequence). Trimming left V 11 bases short and J 4 bases short, with 17 bases between. CDR3 protein: CAVKDMGFTGELFF. Written as DNA, the CDR3 is TGTGCCGTCAAGGACATGGGTTTCACCGGGGAGCTGTTTTTT.

This clonotype was seen many times. V gene TRBV29-1 combines with J gene TRBJ2-5, with D possibly being TRBD1 or TRBD2 (5 bases each). The germline V and J ends were trimmed by 7 bases and 4 bases, with 19 bases remaining between them. This CDR3 has 14 amino acids. Germline CDR1 and CDR2: SQVTM and ANQGSEA. CDR3 sequence (DNA): TGCAGCGCCTCTACCGGGACGGGGAGAGAGACCCAGTACTTC. This encodes CSASTGTGRETQYF.

This clonotype was seen repeatedly, ten times or more. The chain combines TRBV6-1 with TRBJ2-3; TRBD2 agrees at 7 bases. CDR3 size: 15 residues. V trimming: 3 bases; J trimming: 4 bases; junction bases outside the gene matches: 7. The germline gives CDR1 MNHNS, CDR2 SASEGT. The CDR3 nucleotides are TGTGCCAGCAGTGAGGGGGGGGGGGGAGCAGATACGCAGTATTTT. Translated: CASSEGGGGADTQYF.

In DNA, the CDR3 is TGTGCCAGCAGTAATCCCGGGGGCGCAGATACGCAGTATTTT. This translates into CASSNPGGADTQYF. This sequence joins TRBV28 and TRBJ2-3; D could derive from TRBD1 or TRBD2 (6 bases each). Germline V gives CDR1 MDHEN, CDR2 SYDVKM. V was pared by 5 bases and J by 4 bases, with 13 bases between. The CDR3 length is 14 residues. Using reference TRBV28 and TRBJ2-3 for the parts outside the CDR3, the full variable domain is DVKVTQSSRYLVKRTGEKVFLECVQDMDHENMFWYRQDPGLGLRLIYFSYDVKMKEKGDIPEGYSVSREKKERFSLILESASTNQTSMYLCASSNPGGADTQYFGPGTRLTVL.

The V call is TRBV19, the J call TRBJ2-1; D possibly corresponds to TRBD2 (7 bases). V was clipped by 9 bases and J by 4 bases, with 19 bases between them. Germline V lookup: CDR1 LNHDA, CDR2 SQIVND (reference sequence). This CDR3 is built from 15 residues. CDR3 region: CASRPEGGAYNEQFF. CDR3 nucleotides: TGTGCCAGCCGTCCTGAGGGGGGGGCATACAATGAGCAGTTCTTC. The whole variable domain, filled in from reference TRBV19 and TRBJ2-1, reads DGGITQSPKYLFRKEGQNVTLSCEQNLNHDAMYWYRQDPGQGLRLIYYSQIVNDFQKGDIAEGYSVSREKKESFPLTVTSAQKNPTAFYLCASRPEGGAYNEQFFGPGTRLTVL.

Comments on this clonotype: Just one base apart from a much larger clone, this may be a read error. The rearrangement links TRBV29-1 to TRBJ2-3, with 8 positions matching TRBD1. The CDR3 has 14 residues. Germline CDR1 SQVTM, CDR2 ANQGSEA. The CDR3 sequence is CSVDVRGRTDTKYF. CDR3 sequence (DNA): TGCAGCGTTGACGTCAGGGGGCGGACAGATACGAAGTATTTT.

This chain joins TRBV6-1 and TRBJ2-1; D not certain. V was pared by 6 bases and J by 6 bases, with 9 bases between. The CDR3 is made up of 12 amino acids. CDR1 and CDR2 (germline): MNHNS, SASEGT. The chain's CDR3 is CASRPDRNEQFF. CDR3 bases: TGTGCCAGCAGACCAGACCGCAATGAGCAGTTCTTC.

This clonotype was observed many times. CDR3 nucleotide sequence: TGTGCCAGTAGTTACAGGGGACTTGGAGAGCAGTACTTC. Translation: CASSYRGLGEQYF. This chain joins TRBV19 and TRBJ2-7; tentative D call: TRBD1 (7 bases). The germline CDR1 and CDR2 sequences are LNHDA and SQIVND (reference sequence). Trimming shortened V by 5 bases and J by 7 bases, and 15 bases separated the two germline ends. This CDR3 contains 13 residues.

This clonotype was recorded at least ten times. The chain combines TRBV5-1 with TRBJ2-7; TRBD2 matches at 15 bases. Germline V lookup: CDR1 SGHRS, CDR2 YFSETQ. J lost 2 bases, V lost 4 bases, and 7 bases had no gene match. The CDR3 has 17 residues. The CDR3 is CASSEGTSGRPTYEQYF. DNA of the CDR3: TGCGCCAGCAGCGAAGGGACTAGCGGGAGGCCCACCTACGAGCAGTACTTC.

The table lists this clonotype with many counts. The chain combines TRBV5-4 with TRBJ2-1; 9 nucleotides align to TRBD1. The CDR3 totals 14 residues. Unmatched junction bases numbered 2, after V lost 2 bases and J lost 5 bases. Germline-derived CDR1 and CDR2 are SGHNT and YYREEE (reference sequence). The CDR3 DNA is TGTGCCAGCAGCTTTACAGGGGGCAACAATGAGCAGTTCTTC. It yields the protein CASSFTGGNNEQFF.